One sample yielded the 7 T cell receptor beta chains listed below, sequenced in a study of T cell repertoires in cytomegalovirus infection. TCRdb passed the reads through MiXCR, listing each CDR3 protein once. The sample has just over 150,000 distinct CDR3 sequences; roughly a quarter are singletons. Sample: PBMCs. Receptor source: a human donor in good health (CMV status not recorded). Some clones in this sample may be carry-over from other donors' samples.

This clonotype occurred many times. DNA for the CDR3: TGTGCCAGCAGTATGGACAGGGCGTATGGCTACACCTTC. As protein: CASSMDRAYGYTF. The chain recombines TRBV6-5 with TRBJ1-2; 8 nucleotides line up with TRBD1. V was clipped by 5 bases and J by 5 bases; unmatched bases: 4. This CDR3 has 13 amino acids. Germline V gene lookup returns CDR1 MNHEY and CDR2 SVGAGI.

In the case of this clonotype: A much bigger clone sits one base away, suggesting this may be a read error. J is TRBJ2-1 and V is TRBV7-9, with D hard to call. Germline values: CDR1 SEHNR, CDR2 FQNEAQ (reference sequence). The length of the CDR3 is 11 residues. The V end was cut by 2 bases, the J end by 9 bases, with 5 bases between. CDR3 in amino acids: CASSLYAEQFF. CDR3 in DNA: TGTGCCAGCAGCTTATATGCTGAGCAGTTCTTC.

The rearrangement joins TRBV5-6 to TRBJ1-3; D gene unclear. The V and J ends lost 4 bases and 0 bases respectively, with 11 bases between them. Germline V gene lookup returns CDR1 SGHDT and CDR2 YYEEEE. This CDR3 spans 15 amino acids. CDR3 nucleotide sequence: TGTGCCAGCAGCCTCACTCCTCGCTCTGGAAACACCATATATTTT. This translates into CASSLTPRSGNTIYF.

This clonotype was seen a handful of times. V is TRBV28 and J is TRBJ2-4; 7 bases align to TRBD1. This CDR3 is built from 14 residues. The junction had 4 bases not matched to a gene; V was cut back by 6 bases and J by 2 bases. CDR1 is MDHEN and CDR2 is SYDVKM in the germline V gene. The CDR3 bases are TGTGCCAGCAGCCCGACAGGGCCCAAAAACATTCAGTACTTC. Translated: CASSPTGPKNIQYF.

This clonotype was seen at least ten times. This chain links TRBV7-2 with TRBJ1-1, with 7 bases identical to TRBD1. The CDR3 is 15 residues long. V shed 3 bases, J shed 4 bases, and the junction held 8 bases outside the gene matches. Looked up from germline, CDR1 is SGHTA and CDR2 is FQGNSA. CDR3 DNA: TGTGCCAGCAGCTTGAGGGGGCAGGGCGGCACTGAAGCTTTCTTT. As protein: CASSLRGQGGTEAFF.

This clonotype was detected ten times or more. The V call is TRBV28, the J call TRBJ1-2; 10 positions match TRBD1. V gave up 6 bases and J gave up 6 bases; unmatched junction bases: 7. The CDR3 runs 14 residues. Germline values: CDR1 MDHEN, CDR2 SYDVKM. CDR3 DNA: TGTGCCAGCAGCCGCGGGACAGGGGCGGATGGCTACACCTTC. Protein sequence: CASSRGTGADGYTF.

This clonotype was picked up one time. This clone may be a read error of a much larger clone one base away. This sequence joins TRBV7-8 and TRBJ2-3; the D is unclear. From germline, CDR1 is SGHVS and CDR2 FQNEAQ. This CDR3 contains 18 residues. V was pared by 4 bases and J by 0 bases, with 20 bases between. The CDR3 DNA is TGTGCCAGCAGCTCGACTGTAAGCCCTTGGCTTAGCACAGATACGCAGTATTTT. Translating gives CASSSTVSPWLSTDTQYF. Supplemented by reference TRBV7-8 and TRBJ2-3, the full variable domain reads GAGVSQSPRYKVAKRGQDVALRCDPISGHVSLFWYQQALGQGPEFLTYFQNEAQLDKSGLPSDRFFAERPEGSVSTLKIQRTQQEDSAVYLCASSSTVSPWLSTDTQYFGPGTRLTVL.